A single sample is the source of the 25 T cell receptor beta chains below, sequenced in a study of T cell responses to AZD1222 COVID-19 vaccine. Produced via immunoSEQ multiplex PCR; TCRdb's table is partial and in-frame only. The repertoire holds 100,000 to 150,000 clones, approximately 88% seen once, with about 6% in the top ten. The sample here was peripheral blood, taken on day 0 of AZD1222 vaccination. The source of these receptors is an adult in good health.

By sample share, this clone is medium-sized. This chain links TRBV6-5 with TRBJ2-3; 10 positions match TRBD1. CDR1 and CDR2 (germline): MNHEY, SVGAGI. The trim removed 11 bases at V and 6 bases at J, leaving 8 bases unmatched. The CDR3 is 13 residues long. The CDR3 loop reads CAGGTGDWDTQYF. In nucleotides, the CDR3 is TGTGCCGGCGGGACAGGGGATTGGGATACGCAGTATTTT.

The sample holds a few counts of this clone. V gene TRBV19 combines with J gene TRBJ1-4; 7 bases are a match to TRBD1. V shed 5 bases, J shed 8 bases, and the junction held 11 bases outside the gene matches. The CDR3 consists of 15 residues. Germline loops: CDR1 LNHDA, CDR2 SQIVND (reference sequence). The CDR3 spells CASSSTGTAWEKLFF. The CDR3 nucleotides are TGTGCCAGTAGTTCGACCGGGACAGCTTGGGAAAAACTGTTTTTT.

The gene calls are TRBV5-1 and TRBJ2-5; maybe TRBD2 (6 bases). Between the trimmed V and J ends, which lost 2 bases and 4 bases, there was a span of 18 bases. Germline V lookup: CDR1 SGHRS, CDR2 YFSETQ. The CDR3 is 16 residues long. CDR3 DNA sequence: TGCGCCAGCAGCTTATCCGACAGTCCCGGGGGAGAGACCCAGTACTTC. The encoded protein is CASSLSDSPGGETQYF. Filled out from reference TRBV5-1 and TRBJ2-5, the complete variable domain reads KAGVTQTPRYLIKTRGQQVTLSCSPISGHRSVSWYQQTPGQGLQFLFEYFSETQRNKGNFPGRFSGRQFSNSRSEMNVSTLELGDSALYLCASSLSDSPGGETQYFGPGTRLLVL.

The chain recombines TRBV6-6 with TRBJ2-6; D unclear. Looked up from germline, CDR1 is MNHNY and CDR2 is SVGAGI (reference sequence). V lost 1 base, J lost 1 base, and 5 bases lay in between. This CDR3 is 15 amino acids long. The chain's CDR3 is CASSYYLSGANVLTF. CDR3 DNA: TGTGCCAGCAGTTACTACCTATCTGGGGCCAACGTCCTGACTTTC.

As regards this clone: Other DNA variants within this sample encode the same CDR3. The chain combines TRBV19 with TRBJ1-5, with no clear D. Germline values: CDR1 LNHDA, CDR2 SQIVND (reference sequence). This CDR3 has 12 amino acids. Trimming took off 3 bases at V and 2 bases at J, with 2 bases between the two ends. The CDR3 DNA follows: TGTGCCAGTAGTATTGGCAATCAGCCCCAGCATTTT. Residues: CASSIGNQPQHF.

The CDR3 protein is CASSRRGATNEKLFF. The CDR3 DNA reads TGTGCCAGCAGCCGCCGTGGTGCAACTAATGAAAAACTGTTTTTT. The chain uses TRBV11-3 and TRBJ1-4; D is unclear. Germline CDR1 and CDR2: SGHNT and YENEEA. Trimming took off 5 bases at V and 0 bases at J, with 10 bases between the two ends. The CDR3 has 15 residues.

The chain is built from TRBV7-4 and TRBJ1-6, with TRBD1 identical over 10 bases. Germline loops: CDR1 SGHVT, CDR2 SQSDAQ. This CDR3 has 15 amino acids. Germline trimming cut 7 bases from V and 6 bases from J; bases unmatched to any gene: 6. This CDR3 reads CASMTGGGGNSPLHF. DNA of the CDR3: TGTGCCAGCATGACAGGGGGCGGGGGTAATTCACCCCTCCACTTT.

The chain joins TRBV6-5 to TRBJ1-5, with TRBD1 as a possible D gene (6 bases). Germline loops: CDR1 MNHEY, CDR2 SVGAGI. Trimming took off 7 bases at V and 2 bases at J, with 15 bases between the two ends. The CDR3 is made up of 15 amino acids. The CDR3 DNA follows: TGTGCCAGCACCATCCCCGGGGGCGGCAATCAGCCCCAGCATTTT. It encodes CASTIPGGGNQPQHF.

In this sample, this clone turned up a few times. J is TRBJ2-5 and V is TRBV18; TRBD1 is a possible D gene (6 bases). In germline, CDR1 is KGHSH, CDR2 LQKENI. V was pared by 3 bases and J by 5 bases, with 19 bases between. The length of the CDR3 is 16 residues. In nucleotides, the CDR3 is TGTGCCAGCTCACCGTTCGAATCAACAGGGCATGAGACCCAGTACTTC. This codes for CASSPFESTGHETQYF.

V gene TRBV7-2 combines with J gene TRBJ2-3; the D call may be TRBD1 or TRBD2 (5 bases each). With 0 bases removed from V and 2 bases from J, the gap between germline ends came to 15 bases. Germline V gene data show CDR1 as SGHTA and CDR2 as FQGNSA. The CDR3 consists of 17 residues. CDR3 amino acids: CASSLAHARDPTDTQYF. CDR3 bases: TGTGCCAGCAGCTTAGCGCACGCCAGGGACCCCACAGATACGCAGTATTTT.

The table lists this clone with a count of one. The gene calls are TRBV24-1 and TRBJ1-5, with 7 nucleotides matching TRBD1. Germline V lookup: CDR1 KGHDR, CDR2 SFDVKD. J lost 8 bases, V lost 9 bases, and 3 bases had no gene match. There are 11 residues in the CDR3. CDR3: CATGQEEPQHF. CDR3 coding DNA: TGTGCCACCGGACAGGAGGAGCCCCAGCATTTT.

The chain combines TRBV5-4 with TRBJ2-2, with TRBD2 matching 12 bases. With V trimmed by 4 bases and J by 7 bases, 8 bases remained unmatched. CDR3 length: 16 amino acids. Germline assignment: CDR1 SGHNT and CDR2 YYREEE (reference sequence). The CDR3 here is CASSKPSGGVGGELFF. In DNA, the CDR3 is TGTGCCAGCAGCAAACCTAGCGGGGGGGTTGGCGGGGAGCTGTTTTTT.

The chain has TRBV28 and TRBJ1-5; TRBD1 aligns across 7 bases. This CDR3 is built from 15 residues. The germline V gene has CDR1 MDHEN and CDR2 SYDVKM. The V gene end was trimmed by 4 bases and the J gene end by 3 bases; junction bases not matched to a gene: 6. For the CDR3, the DNA is TGTGCCAGCAGTTACCCACAGGGGTTCAATCAGCCCCAGCATTTT. Protein sequence: CASSYPQGFNQPQHF.

This clone was seen a single time. V gene TRBV7-9 combines with J gene TRBJ1-2; TRBD1 agrees at 7 bases. Germline V CDR1 and CDR2: SEHNR, FQNEAQ (reference sequence). CDR3 length equals 15 residues. V lost 5 bases to trimming and J lost 8 bases; unmatched junction nucleotides: 14. The CDR3 protein is CASSTGTVSVLGYTF. CDR3 nucleotides: TGTGCCAGCAGCACCGGGACAGTCTCCGTTCTGGGCTACACCTTC.

This clone was seen more than once but under ten times. The chain is built from TRBV10-3 and TRBJ2-1; D may be TRBD1 (6 bases). In germline, CDR1 is ENHRY, CDR2 SYGVKD. The V gene lost 7 bases and the J gene lost 3 bases, with 13 bases spanning the gap. The CDR3 sequence is 14 residues long. The DNA of the CDR3 is TGTGCCATCATGTTTGGGGGCGGCTACAATGAGCAGTTCTTC. Protein product: CAIMFGGGYNEQFF.

This chain uses TRBV11-3 with TRBJ2-7, with D unresolved. This CDR3 contains 13 residues. The germline gives CDR1 SGHNT, CDR2 YENEEA. Trimming stripped 4 bases from V and 3 bases from J, with 10 bases between. The CDR3 region has the DNA TGTGCCAGCAGCTCCCCAACCATCTACGAGCAGTACTTC. This codes for CASSSPTIYEQYF.

J is TRBJ2-7 and V is TRBV30; 7 bases are a match to TRBD1. Germline CDR1 reads GTSNPN; CDR2 reads SVGIG (reference sequence). This CDR3 spans 15 amino acids. Unmatched junction bases numbered 12, after V lost 3 bases and J lost 4 bases. In nucleotides, the CDR3 is TGTGCCTGGAGGCATACCGGGACAGATCCATACGAGCAGTACTTC. As protein: CAWRHTGTDPYEQYF. Based on the CDR3 plus reference TRBV30 and TRBJ2-7, the full variable domain is SQTIHQWPATLVQPVGSPLSLECTVEGTSNPNLYWYRQAAGRGLQLLFYSVGIGQISSEVPQNLSASRPQDRQFILSSKKLLLSDSGFYLCAWRHTGTDPYEQYFGPGTRLTVT.

This chain links TRBV24-1 with TRBJ1-5; D gene uncertain. The CDR3 loop spans 16 amino acids. Germline loops: CDR1 KGHDR, CDR2 SFDVKD. Trimming pared 4 bases from V and 7 bases from J, leaving 19 bases between. The CDR3 reads CATSEDQRELRQPQHF. The CDR3 nucleotides read TGTGCCACCAGTGAGGACCAGAGGGAATTGAGACAGCCCCAGCATTTT.

The rearrangement uses TRBV19 and TRBJ1-4; D is uncertain. Germline lookup yields CDR1 LNHDA and CDR2 SQIVND (reference sequence). The V end was cut by 1 base, the J end by 6 bases, with 12 bases between. The CDR3 spans 15 residues. The CDR3 coding sequence is TGTGCCAGTAGTATAGGAGGTGGAAGGGATGAAAAACTGTTTTTT. It codes for CASSIGGGRDEKLFF.

This clone was observed a few times. The chain combines TRBV19 with TRBJ2-5, with no clear D. V dropped 4 bases and J dropped 2 bases, with 8 bases sitting between them. CDR1 and CDR2 (germline): LNHDA, SQIVND (reference sequence). The CDR3 loop spans 13 amino acids. CDR3 DNA sequence: TGTGCCAGTAGTAAGGTAGCTCAAGAGACCCAGTACTTC. Translation: CASSKVAQETQYF.

The chain is built from TRBV30 and TRBJ1-2; tentatively, D is TRBD1 (5 bases). The CDR3 has 14 amino acids. The ends were cut back, 1 base at V and 8 bases at J, with 17 bases in the middle. Germline V gene data show CDR1 as GTSNPN and CDR2 as SVGIG (reference sequence). The DNA for the CDR3 is TGTGCCTGGAGTGCCAAGGGGCGCCTCGCCGGCTACACCTTC. It codes for CAWSAKGRLAGYTF.

This chain joins TRBV2 and TRBJ1-2; D is unresolved. The ends were cut back, 2 bases at V and 0 bases at J, with 1 base in the middle. Germline CDR1 reads SNHLY; CDR2 reads FYNNEI. This CDR3 spans 12 amino acids. The CDR3, as DNA: TGTGCCAGCAGTGAAACTAACTATGGCTACACCTTC. It codes for CASSETNYGYTF.

The genes are TRBV6-4 and TRBJ2-5; 14 positions match TRBD2. V was clipped by 4 bases and J by 3 bases; unmatched bases: 7. The CDR3 sequence is 17 residues long. From germline, CDR1 is MRHNA and CDR2 SNTAGT. CDR3 in DNA: TGTGCCAGCAGTGTCCGACTAGCGGGAGGGCCGAAAGAGACCCAGTACTTC. Encoded protein: CASSVRLAGGPKETQYF.

Points on this clone: A much larger clone sits a single nucleotide away, making a read error possible. The chain uses TRBV4-3 and TRBJ2-2, with 8 bases fitting TRBD2. The CDR3 runs to 16 residues. V dropped 1 base and J dropped 6; count of bases not matched to a gene: 7. Germline V CDR1 and CDR2: LGHNA, YSLEER. The CDR3: CASSQARGGLSGELFF. CDR3 DNA sequence: TGCGCCAGCAGCCAAGCCCGGGGGGGGTTGTCCGGGGAGCTGTTTTTT.

The chain employs TRBV5-4 and TRBJ2-3; 16 nucleotides agree with TRBD2. Germline values: CDR1 SGHNT, CDR2 YYREEE (reference sequence). The CDR3 spans 19 residues. V lost 0 bases and J lost 1; bases outside the gene matches: 5. For the CDR3, the DNA is TGTGCCAGCAGCTTGGCCGGGACTAGCGGGAGGGAAGGCACAGATACGCAGTATTTT. Protein sequence: CASSLAGTSGREGTDTQYF.